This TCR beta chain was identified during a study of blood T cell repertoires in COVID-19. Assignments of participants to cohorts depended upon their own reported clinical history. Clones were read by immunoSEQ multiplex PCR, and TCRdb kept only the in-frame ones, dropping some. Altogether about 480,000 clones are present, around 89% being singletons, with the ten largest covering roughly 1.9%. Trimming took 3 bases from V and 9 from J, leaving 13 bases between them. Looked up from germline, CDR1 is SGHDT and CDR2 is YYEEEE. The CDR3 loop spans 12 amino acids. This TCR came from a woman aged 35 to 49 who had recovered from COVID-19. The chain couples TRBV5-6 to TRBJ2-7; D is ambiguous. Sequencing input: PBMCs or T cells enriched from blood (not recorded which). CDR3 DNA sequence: TGTGCCAGCAGCTGGGCAGGATCTTGGCAGTACTTC. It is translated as CASSWAGSWQYF.